Here is one T cell receptor beta chain with its context. Its antigen is currently unknown. This entry comes from a study of cytomegalovirus exposure and HLA in healthy donors. Study context: The study placed around 85% of its 398 genotyped donors in the Caucasian-associated ancestry cluster.

13 Jbeta primers and 60 Vbeta primers were used for the PCR. Profiled with immunoSEQ multiplex PCR; TCRdb holds only in-frame clones, not every one. Of over 85,000 clones listed, 79% are singletons. Study observations and caveats: A later analysis linked a missense variant in DCLRE1C to the trimming of TCR beta V and J genes. Analyses of presence and absence presupposed an approximately uniform sequencing depth across donors.

What was sequenced was PBMCs. The clonotype originates from a woman aged 40 to 50 in good health and CMV-seronegative.

The CDR3 nucleotides read TGTGCCAGCAGCTTAGCCGGGGGGGAGACCCAGTACTTC. This codes for CASSLAGGETQYF. The chain uses TRBV7-9 and TRBJ2-5, with 7 positions matching TRBD2. This CDR3 region has 13 residues. Germline V lookup: CDR1 SEHNR, CDR2 FQNEAQ (reference sequence). V dropped 0 bases and J dropped 5; count of bases not matched to a gene: 0.